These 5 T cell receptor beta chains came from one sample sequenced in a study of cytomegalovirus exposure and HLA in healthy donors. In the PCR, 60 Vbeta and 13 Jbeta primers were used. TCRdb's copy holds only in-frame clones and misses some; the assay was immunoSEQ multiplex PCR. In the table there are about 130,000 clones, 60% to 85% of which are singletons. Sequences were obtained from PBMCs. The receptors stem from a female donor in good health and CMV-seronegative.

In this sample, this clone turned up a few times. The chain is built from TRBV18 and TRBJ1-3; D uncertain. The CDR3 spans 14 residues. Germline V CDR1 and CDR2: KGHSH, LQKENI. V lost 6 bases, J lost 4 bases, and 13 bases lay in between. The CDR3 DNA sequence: TGTGCCAGCTCCCGCGACGGGAGGGGAAACACCATATATTTT. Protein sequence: CASSRDGRGNTIYF.

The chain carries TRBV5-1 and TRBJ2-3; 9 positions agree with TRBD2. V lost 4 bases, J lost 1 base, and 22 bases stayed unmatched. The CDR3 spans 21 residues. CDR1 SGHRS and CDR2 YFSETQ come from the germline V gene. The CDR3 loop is CASSHPLVFAGGRSRTDTQYF. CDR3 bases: TGCGCCAGCAGCCACCCGCTTGTCTTTGCGGGAGGGCGGTCTCGCACAGATACGCAGTATTTT.

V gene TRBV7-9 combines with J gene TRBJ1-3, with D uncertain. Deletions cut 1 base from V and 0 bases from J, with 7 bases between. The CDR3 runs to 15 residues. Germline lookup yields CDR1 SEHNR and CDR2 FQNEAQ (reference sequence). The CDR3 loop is CASSLGSISGNTIYF. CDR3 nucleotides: TGTGCCAGCAGCTTAGGGTCTATCTCTGGAAACACCATATATTTT.

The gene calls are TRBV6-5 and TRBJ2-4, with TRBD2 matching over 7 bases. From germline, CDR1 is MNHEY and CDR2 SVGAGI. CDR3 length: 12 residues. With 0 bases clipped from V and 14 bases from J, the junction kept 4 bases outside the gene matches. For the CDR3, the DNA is TGTGCCAGCAGTTACTCGGGGGGGAAGGAGTACTTC. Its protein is CASSYSGGKEYF.

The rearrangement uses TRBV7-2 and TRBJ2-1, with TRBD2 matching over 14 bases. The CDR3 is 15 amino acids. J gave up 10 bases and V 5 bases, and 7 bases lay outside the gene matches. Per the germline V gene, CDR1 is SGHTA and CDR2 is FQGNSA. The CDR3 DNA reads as TGTGCCAGCAGCCCCGGACTAGCGGGAGGACGCGAGCAGTTCTTC. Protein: CASSPGLAGGREQFF.